This TCR beta chain emerged from a study of blood T cell repertoires in COVID-19. The overall study: Specimens from acute and convalescent COVID-19 originated in the United States, Italy and Spain. The analysed material was cDNA or gDNA that came from T cells, B-cell-depleted T cells, or PBMCs.

Per the authors' pipeline: Reference gene primer amplification yielded estimated nucleated cell counts. The protocol was immunoSEQ multiplex PCR, while the TCRdb copy is restricted to in-frame clones and leaves out a portion. From that table come the V and J calls and clone size; the DNA was used to work out D and trimming. The sample lists about 190,000 clones, approximately 79% seen once, with roughly 12% in the top ten. This CDR3 is built from 19 residues. CDR1 and CDR2 from the germline V gene are KGHSH and LQKENI. Between the trimmed V and J ends, which lost 0 bases and 0 bases, there was a span of 18 bases.

The sequenced sample was peripheral blood. This receptor was identified in a woman in her 50s with acute or convalescent COVID-19. This sequence joins TRBV18 and TRBJ2-1; D not resolved. In DNA form, the CDR3 reads TGTGCCAGCTCACCACCTCTTAGCCCCGGCGATAGCTCCTACAATGAGCAGTTCTTC. This sequence encodes CASSPPLSPGDSSYNEQFF.